Each of the 11 T cell receptor beta chains below was sequenced from the same sample in a study of technical replicates of blood from a handful of donors. Repertoires were generated with immunoSEQ multiplex PCR, while TCRdb's copy carries only in-frame clones and drops some. The table lists around 92,000 clones, 90% to 96% of them singletons. The material sequenced was T cells isolated from PBMCs. The receptors originated from a human donor in good health.

CDR3: CASSLGLNNEQFF. As DNA, the CDR3 is TGCGCCAGCAGCTTGGGACTTAACAATGAGCAGTTCTTC. The chain is built from TRBV5-1 and TRBJ2-1, with D hard to call. Germline CDR1 reads SGHRS; CDR2 reads YFSETQ. The CDR3 is 13 amino acids. V dropped 0 bases and J dropped 5 bases, with 6 bases sitting between them.

V and J are TRBV28 and TRBJ2-7, with TRBD2 matching over 13 bases. The length of the CDR3 is 17 residues. The trim removed 3 bases at V and 6 bases at J, leaving 11 bases unmatched. The germline V gene has CDR1 MDHEN and CDR2 SYDVKM. Here the CDR3 DNA reads TGTGCCAGCAGTTTTACAACTGGACTAGCGGGAGAATCCGAGCAGTACTTC. Residues: CASSFTTGLAGESEQYF.

V and J are TRBV27 and TRBJ2-7; D might be TRBD1 (6 bases). The germline V gene encodes CDR1 MNHEY and CDR2 SMNVEV (reference sequence). This CDR3 has 13 residues. V was trimmed by 2 bases and J by 3 bases, leaving 8 bases between them. CDR3 coding DNA: TGTGCCAGCAGTTTACAGGGGTTCTACGAGCAGTACTTC. Protein product: CASSLQGFYEQYF.

This chain links TRBV29-1 with TRBJ2-2; 9 bases agree with TRBD1. This CDR3 is 15 amino acids long. The germline CDR1 and CDR2 sequences are SQVTM and ANQGSEA. V shed 6 bases and J 5 bases; nucleotides not matched to a gene: 10. CDR3 sequence reads: CSVALRDRVTGELFF. DNA of the CDR3: TGCAGCGTGGCCCTCCGGGACAGGGTGACCGGGGAGCTGTTTTTT.

This clone appeared a single time. This chain links TRBV2 with TRBJ2-7, with 10 bases aligning to TRBD2. Germline lookup yields CDR1 SNHLY and CDR2 FYNNEI. The CDR3 extends over 14 amino acids. J lost 6 bases, V lost 7 bases, and 9 bases had no gene match. The CDR3 DNA reads TGTGCCAGCACTATAGCGGGAGGAGCAGGCGAGCAGTACTTC. Its translation is CASTIAGGAGEQYF.

The chain is built from TRBV15 and TRBJ2-5; D remains ambiguous. There are 14 residues in the CDR3. V was clipped by 0 bases and J by 5 bases, with 10 bases between them. Germline lookup yields CDR1 LNHNV and CDR2 YYDKDF (reference sequence). The CDR3 DNA sequence: TGTGCCACCAGCAGAGATAGAGGTTGGGAGACCCAGTACTTC. Its translation is CATSRDRGWETQYF.

This sequence joins TRBV5-4 and TRBJ1-1; possibly TRBD1 for D (6 bases). CDR1 and CDR2 (germline): SGHNT, YYREEE (reference sequence). Trimming left V 1 base short and J 2 bases short, with 12 bases between. CDR3 size: 15 residues. CDR3 sequence: CASSLLGGPNTEAFF. The CDR3 DNA sequence: TGTGCCAGCAGCTTGTTGGGGGGGCCAAACACTGAAGCTTTCTTT.

The rearrangement joins TRBV7-9 to TRBJ2-2, with TRBD2 matching over 7 bases. Germline CDR1 and CDR2: SEHNR and FQNEAQ (reference sequence). The V gene end was trimmed by 0 bases and the J gene end by 6 bases; junction bases not matched to a gene: 13. This CDR3 region has 18 residues. The CDR3 loop reads CASSLAGYRREYSGELFF. The CDR3 nucleotides read TGTGCCAGCAGCTTAGCGGGGTACCGGCGGGAGTACTCCGGGGAGCTGTTTTTT.

This chain joins TRBV30 and TRBJ2-1; 16 nucleotides align to TRBD2. This CDR3 is built from 15 residues. V dropped 4 bases and J dropped 4; count of bases not matched to a gene: 1. Germline CDR1 and CDR2: GTSNPN and SVGIG (reference sequence). CDR3 amino acids: CAWKGLAGGYNEQFF. CDR3 coding DNA: TGTGCCTGGAAGGGACTAGCGGGGGGGTACAATGAGCAGTTCTTC.

V and J are TRBV19 and TRBJ2-7; a weak D match, TRBD1 (6 bases). The CDR3 loop spans 13 amino acids. With 8 bases removed from V and 0 bases from J, the gap between germline ends came to 11 bases. From germline, CDR1 is LNHDA and CDR2 SQIVND (reference sequence). The CDR3 here is CASQRDNSYEQYF. CDR3 coding DNA: TGTGCCAGTCAAAGGGACAACTCCTACGAGCAGTACTTC.

V gene TRBV9 combines with J gene TRBJ2-5; tentatively, D is TRBD1 (6 bases). CDR3 length: 18 amino acids. Trimming pared 4 bases from V and 1 base from J, leaving 23 bases between. Looked up from germline, CDR1 is SGDLS and CDR2 is YYNGEE. CDR3 sequence: CASSMTGYPINPQETQYF. Written as DNA, the CDR3 is TGTGCCAGCAGCATGACAGGTTATCCCATAAATCCCCAAGAGACCCAGTACTTC.